This note documents a single T cell receptor beta chain sequence. This record comes from a study of T cell changes during pregnancy in multiple sclerosis. Germline V gene data show CDR1 as MDHEN and CDR2 as SYDVKM. The V end lost 4 bases, the J end lost 7 bases, and 14 bases lay between the germline ends. The CDR3 runs to 13 residues. Clones were sequenced by immunoSEQ multiplex PCR, and TCRdb holds only the in-frame ones, with some missing. The sample has 30,000 to 40,000 clones; about 90% are singletons. The chain links TRBV28 to TRBJ2-7; D not resolved. This TCR was recovered from a female donor in good health, enrolled as a control in a pregnancy study. Sequenced material: CD4+ T cells from peripheral blood mononuclear cells, taken in the third trimester of pregnancy. The CDR3: CASSSSTPLEQYF. Here the CDR3 DNA reads TGTGCCAGCAGTTCATCAACACCCCTGGAGCAGTACTTC.